The sequence of this T cell receptor beta chain was determined in a study of neurological immune-mediated disorders. General study findings and limits: Multiple sclerosis was found to have the least TCR clonal expansion, below healthy controls, and HTLV-1-associated myelopathy the most.

Synthesis of cDNA used 5'RACE (with 10-nucleotide random UMIs). TCRdb used MiXCR to reprocess the 5' RACE reads, holding one entry per CDR3 protein. Among fewer than 35,000 distinct CDR3 sequences, about 4.8% were seen once, and the ten largest hold under 30%. This clonotype was recorded many times. What it binds is not known. This TCR derives from a man younger than 35 in good health. The sequenced sample was PBMCs.

The CDR3, as DNA: TGCGCCAGCAGCTTGGGATTAGCCGGGGGGACTGAAGCTTTCTTT. Its translation: CASSLGLAGGTEAFF. The rearrangement joins TRBV5-1 to TRBJ1-1; D perhaps matches TRBD1 (5 bases). The CDR3 runs to 15 residues. Germline CDR1 reads SGHRS; CDR2 reads YFSETQ. Trimming took off 0 bases at V and 5 bases at J, with 14 bases between the two ends. Filled out from reference TRBV5-1 and TRBJ1-1, the complete variable domain reads KAGVTQTPRYLIKTRGQQVTLSCSPISGHRSVSWYQQTPGQGLQFLFEYFSETQRNKGNFPGRFSGRQFSNSRSEMNVSTLELGDSALYLCASSLGLAGGTEAFFGQGTRLTVV.